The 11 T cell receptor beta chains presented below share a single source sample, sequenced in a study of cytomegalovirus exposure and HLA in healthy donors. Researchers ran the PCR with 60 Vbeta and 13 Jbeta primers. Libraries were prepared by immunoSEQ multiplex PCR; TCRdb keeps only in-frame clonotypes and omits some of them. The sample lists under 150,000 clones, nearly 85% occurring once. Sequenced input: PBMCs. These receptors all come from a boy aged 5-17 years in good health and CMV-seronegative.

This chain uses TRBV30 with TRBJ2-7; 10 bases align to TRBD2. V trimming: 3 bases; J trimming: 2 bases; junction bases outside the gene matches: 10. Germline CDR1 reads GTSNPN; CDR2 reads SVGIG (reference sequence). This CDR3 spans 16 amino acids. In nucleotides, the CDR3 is TGTGCCTGGAGGGCCCAGCGAGCGGGAGGGACCTACGAGCAGTACTTC. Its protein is CAWRAQRAGGTYEQYF.

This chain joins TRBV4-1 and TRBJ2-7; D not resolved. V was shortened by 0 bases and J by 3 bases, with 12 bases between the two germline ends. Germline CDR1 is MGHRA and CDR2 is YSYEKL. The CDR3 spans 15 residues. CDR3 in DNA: TGCGCCAGCAGCCAAGATCTTACGGGTCGCTACGAGCAGTACTTC. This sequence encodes CASSQDLTGRYEQYF.

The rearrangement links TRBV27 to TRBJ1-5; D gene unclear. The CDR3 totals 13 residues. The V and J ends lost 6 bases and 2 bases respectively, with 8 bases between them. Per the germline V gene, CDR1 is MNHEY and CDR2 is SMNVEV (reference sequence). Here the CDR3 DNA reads TGTGCCAGCAGCCCCTCCCGCAATCAGCCCCAGCATTTT. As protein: CASSPSRNQPQHF.

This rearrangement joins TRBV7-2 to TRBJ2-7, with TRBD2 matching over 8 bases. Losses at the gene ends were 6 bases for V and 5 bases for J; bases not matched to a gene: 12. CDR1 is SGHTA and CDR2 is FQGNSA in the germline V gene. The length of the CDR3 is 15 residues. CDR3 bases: TGTGCCAGCAGGGGGTCCAGCGGGAGCGTGGACGAGCAGTACTTC. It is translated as CASRGSSGSVDEQYF. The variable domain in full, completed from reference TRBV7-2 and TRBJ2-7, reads GAGVSQSPSNKVTEKGKDVELRCDPISGHTALYWYRQSLGQGLEFLIYFQGNSAPDKSGLPSDRFSAERTGGSVSTLTIQRTQQEDSAVYLCASRGSSGSVDEQYFGPGTRLTVT.

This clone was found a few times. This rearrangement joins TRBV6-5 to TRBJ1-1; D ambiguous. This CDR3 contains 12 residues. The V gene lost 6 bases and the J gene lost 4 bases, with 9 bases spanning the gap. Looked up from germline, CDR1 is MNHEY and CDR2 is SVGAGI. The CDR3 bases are TGTGCCAGCAGCCCAACCGGCACTGAAGCTTTCTTT. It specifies CASSPTGTEAFF.

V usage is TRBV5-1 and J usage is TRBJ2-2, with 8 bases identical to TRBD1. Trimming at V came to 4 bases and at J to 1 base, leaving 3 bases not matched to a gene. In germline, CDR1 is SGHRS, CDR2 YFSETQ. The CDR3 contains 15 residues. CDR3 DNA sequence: TGCGCCAGCAGCCCGGGGACAGGGAACACCGGGGAGCTGTTTTTT. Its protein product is CASSPGTGNTGELFF.

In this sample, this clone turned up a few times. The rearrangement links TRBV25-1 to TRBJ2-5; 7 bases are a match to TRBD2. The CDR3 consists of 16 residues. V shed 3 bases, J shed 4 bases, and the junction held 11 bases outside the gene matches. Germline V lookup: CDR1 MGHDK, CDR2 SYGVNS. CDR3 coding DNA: TGTGCCAGCAGTGACCGGTTTTCGGGAGGAGGAGAGACCCAGTACTTC. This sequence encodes CASSDRFSGGGETQYF.

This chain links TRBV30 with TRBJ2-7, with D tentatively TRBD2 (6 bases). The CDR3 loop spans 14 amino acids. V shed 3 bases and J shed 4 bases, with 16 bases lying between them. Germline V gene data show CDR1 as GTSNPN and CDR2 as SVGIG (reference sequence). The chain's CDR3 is CAWSQGRSGYEQYF. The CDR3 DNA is TGTGCCTGGAGCCAAGGCCGTAGCGGTTACGAGCAGTACTTC.

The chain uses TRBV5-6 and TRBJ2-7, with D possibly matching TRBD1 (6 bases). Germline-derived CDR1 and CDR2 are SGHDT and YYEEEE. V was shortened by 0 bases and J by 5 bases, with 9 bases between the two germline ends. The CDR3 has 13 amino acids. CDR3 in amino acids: CASSLVGGNEQYF. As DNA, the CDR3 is TGTGCCAGCAGCTTGGTAGGGGGAAACGAGCAGTACTTC.

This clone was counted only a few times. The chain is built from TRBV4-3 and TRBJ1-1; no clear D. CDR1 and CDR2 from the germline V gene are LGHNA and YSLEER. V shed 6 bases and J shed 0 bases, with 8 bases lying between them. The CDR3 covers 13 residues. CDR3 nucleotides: TGCGCCAGCAGTCCAGTACTGAACACTGAAGCTTTCTTT. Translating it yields CASSPVLNTEAFF.

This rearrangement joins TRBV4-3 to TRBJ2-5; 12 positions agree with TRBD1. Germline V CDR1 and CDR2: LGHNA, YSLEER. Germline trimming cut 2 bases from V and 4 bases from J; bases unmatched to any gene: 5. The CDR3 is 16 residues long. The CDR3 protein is CASSQIGTGGGETQYF. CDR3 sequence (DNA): TGCGCCAGCAGCCAAATAGGGACAGGGGGCGGAGAGACCCAGTACTTC.